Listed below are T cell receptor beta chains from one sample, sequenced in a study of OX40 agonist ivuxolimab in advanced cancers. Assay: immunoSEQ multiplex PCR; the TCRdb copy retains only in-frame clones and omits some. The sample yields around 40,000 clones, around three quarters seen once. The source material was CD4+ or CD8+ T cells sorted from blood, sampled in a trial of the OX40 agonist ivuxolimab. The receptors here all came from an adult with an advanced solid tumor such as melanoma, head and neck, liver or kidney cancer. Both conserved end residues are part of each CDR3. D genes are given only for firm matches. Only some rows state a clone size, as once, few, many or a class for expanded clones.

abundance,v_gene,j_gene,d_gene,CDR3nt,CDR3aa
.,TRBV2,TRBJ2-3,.,TGTGCCAGCAGCCGTTCGGGAGATACGCAGTATTTT,CASSRSGDTQYF
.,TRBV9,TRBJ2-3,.,TGTGCCAGCAGCGAAGGGAGGGGGCCCCATACGCAGTATTTT,CASSEGRGPHTQYF
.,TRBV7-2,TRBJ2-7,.,TGTGCCAGCAGCCTTTCGACAGGATCCGAGCAGTACTTC,CASSLSTGSEQYF
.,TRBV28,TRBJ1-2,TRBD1,TGTGCCAGCAGTTCACCCCCGGGACAGGGAAATGGCTACACCTTC,CASSSPPGQGNGYTF
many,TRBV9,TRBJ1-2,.,TGTGCCAGCAGCACAGTAAGAGAAGAATATGGCTACACCTTC,CASSTVREEYGYTF
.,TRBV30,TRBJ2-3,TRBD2,TGTGCCTGGTCTCCGGGACTAGCGGGAACAGATACGCAGTATTTT,CAWSPGLAGTDTQYF
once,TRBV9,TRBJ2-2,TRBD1,TGTGCCAGCAGCGGAAAGGGACAGGACACGAACACCGGGGAGCTGTTTTTT,CASSGKGQDTNTGELFF
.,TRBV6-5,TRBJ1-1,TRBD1,TGTGCCAGCAGCGACAGGGTCACTGAAGCTTTCTTT,CASSDRVTEAFF
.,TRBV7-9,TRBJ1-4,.,TGTGCCAGCAGCCCGGGACAAGGAGAGGAAAAACTGTTTTTT,CASSPGQGEEKLFF
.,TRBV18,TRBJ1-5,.,TGTGCCAGCTCACCCATAGGGGGGAGCAATCAGCCCCAGCATTTT,CASSPIGGSNQPQHF
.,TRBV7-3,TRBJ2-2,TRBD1,TGTGCCAGCAGCTTAACGGGACAGGGAAGCACCGGGGAGCTGTTTTTT,CASSLTGQGSTGELFF
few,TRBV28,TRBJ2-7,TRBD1,TGTGCCAGCAGAGCCCCGGGACAGTTTTACGAGCAGTACTTC,CASRAPGQFYEQYF
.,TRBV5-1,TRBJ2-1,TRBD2,TGCGCCAGCAGCTACCAGCGGGGGGTGGTCAATGAGCAGTTCTTC,CASSYQRGVVNEQFF
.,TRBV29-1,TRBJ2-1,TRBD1,TGCAGCGTTGATCCACAGGGGGGCTTAAGAGAGCAGTTCTTC,CSVDPQGGLREQFF
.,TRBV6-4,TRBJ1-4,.,TGTGCCAGCAGTGTAACGGGCAGGGGTGGCGAAAAACTGTTTTTT,CASSVTGRGGEKLFF
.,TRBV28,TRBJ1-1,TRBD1,TGTGCCAGCAGGTTACAGGGGGTTTTGGGCACTGAAGCTTTCTTT,CASRLQGVLGTEAFF
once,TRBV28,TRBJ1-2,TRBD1,TGTGCCAGCGGACCGGGACAGGGGGCTATAGTAGTGGGCTACACCTTC,CASGPGQGAIVVGYTF
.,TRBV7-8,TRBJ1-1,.,TGTGCCAGCAGCCGACTGGGGGTCGAAGCTTTCTTT,CASSRLGVEAFF
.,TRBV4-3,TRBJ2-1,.,TGCGCCAGCAGCCCAGAAGGGGGGACTACGATCTACAATGAGCAGTTCTTC,CASSPEGGTTIYNEQFF
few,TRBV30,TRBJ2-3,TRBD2,TGTGCCTCCGGGGGGGCAGATACGCAGTATTTT,CASGGADTQYF
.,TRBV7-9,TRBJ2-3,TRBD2,TGTGCCAGCAGCTTACTAGCGGGGAGCGCAGATACGCAGTATTTT,CASSLLAGSADTQYF
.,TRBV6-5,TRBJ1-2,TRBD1,TGTGCCAGCAGCCCCCGGACAGGGGCGGGCTATGGCTACACCTTC,CASSPRTGAGYGYTF
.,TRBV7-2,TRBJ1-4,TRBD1,TGTGCCAGCAGCTTAGAAGGGACAGGGACTAATGAAAAACTGTTTTTT,CASSLEGTGTNEKLFF
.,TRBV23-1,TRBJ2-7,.,TGCGCCAGCAGTCAATCCTTAACCGGGGTTAATTACGAGCAGTACTTC,CASSQSLTGVNYEQYF
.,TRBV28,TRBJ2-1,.,TGTGCCAGTCCTCCTACAGGGATTCCCTACAATGAGCAGTTCTTC,CASPPTGIPYNEQFF
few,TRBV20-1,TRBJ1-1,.,TGCAGTGCAGAAAGGGGTTTTGAAGCTTTCTTT,CSAERGFEAFF
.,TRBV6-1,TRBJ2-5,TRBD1,TGTGCCGGAACAGGGGCTCCAGGCCAAGAGACCCAGTACTTC,CAGTGAPGQETQYF
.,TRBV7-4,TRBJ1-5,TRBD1,TGTGCCAGCAGCTTGGGGACAGGGGGCGCATTTCAGCCCCAGCATTTT,CASSLGTGGAFQPQHF
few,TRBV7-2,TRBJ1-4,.,TGTGCCAGCAGTCATAACATGGGGGGGTCTAATGAAAAACTGTTTTTT,CASSHNMGGSNEKLFF
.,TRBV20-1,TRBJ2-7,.,TGCAGTGCGGTTGCCGGCGAGCAGTACTTC,CSAVAGEQYF
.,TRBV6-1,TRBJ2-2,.,TGTGCCAGCAGGGTAGACAACACGAACACCGGGGAGCTGTTTTTT,CASRVDNTNTGELFF
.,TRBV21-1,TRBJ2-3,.,TGTGCCAGCAGCAAAAAAACGGGGCTACTTGCAGATACGCAGTATTTT,CASSKKTGLLADTQYF
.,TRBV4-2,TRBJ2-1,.,TGTGCCAGCAGCCAAGATGGGAGCGGGCCGAAACGGAATGAGCAGTTCTTC,CASSQDGSGPKRNEQFF
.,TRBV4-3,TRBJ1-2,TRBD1,TGCGCCAGCAGCCAAGTTCAGGGGGCCTATGGCTACACCTTC,CASSQVQGAYGYTF
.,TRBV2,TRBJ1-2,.,TGTGCCAGCAGTGAAAAGCCAGTTGTTGGCTACACCTTC,CASSEKPVVGYTF
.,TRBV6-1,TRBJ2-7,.,TGTGCCAGCAGAGAGGACCTATCCTACGAGCAGTACTTC,CASREDLSYEQYF
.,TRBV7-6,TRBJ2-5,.,TGTGCCAGCAGACAAGAGACCCAGTACTTC,CASRQETQYF
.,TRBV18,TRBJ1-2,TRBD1,TGTGCCAGCTCACCACCAGGGGGCGCGGACTATGGCTACACCTTC,CASSPPGGADYGYTF
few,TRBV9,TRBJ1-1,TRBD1,TGTGCCAGCAGCGTAGAGGACAGGAGAAACACTGAAGCTTTCTTT,CASSVEDRRNTEAFF
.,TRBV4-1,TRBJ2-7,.,TGCGCCAGCAGCCAACCAAAGAGGGGGAACTCCTACGAGCAGTACTTC,CASSQPKRGNSYEQYF
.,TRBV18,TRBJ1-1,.,TGTGCCAGCTCACCTTCTGTTGGCAGGCCCACTGAAGCTTTCTTT,CASSPSVGRPTEAFF
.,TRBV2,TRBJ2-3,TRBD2,TGTGCCAGCAGAAGTGAACTAGCGGGGACAGATACGCAGTATTTT,CASRSELAGTDTQYF
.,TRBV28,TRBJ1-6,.,TGTGCCATTACGAGCTCCTATAATTCACCCCTCCACTTT,CAITSSYNSPLHF
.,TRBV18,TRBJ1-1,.,TGTGCCAGCTCACCACCGGGGACCGGCATCGCTGAAGCTTTCTTT,CASSPPGTGIAEAFF
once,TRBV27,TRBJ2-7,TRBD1,TGTGCCAGCAGCAGTACCGGGACAGGGGTTTACGAGCAGTACTTC,CASSSTGTGVYEQYF
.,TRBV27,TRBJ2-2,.,TGTGCCAGCACAAGGCTCTTCATTGGGGGTGCGAACACCGGGGAGCTGTTTTTT,CASTRLFIGGANTGELFF